The entry below describes one TCR beta chain. Authors' methods: Amplification of reference gene primers provided the estimated nucleated cell counts. Produced via immunoSEQ multiplex PCR; TCRdb's table is partial and in-frame only. V, J and clone size were drawn from that table, and D and trimming were deduced from the DNA. Among roughly 220,000 clones, roughly 88% were seen once, and the ten largest hold around 1.5%. The sample is drawn from a study of blood T cell repertoires in COVID-19. About the research overall: Both acute and convalescent COVID-19 samples were obtained from the United States, Italy and Spain. PBMCs, B-cell-depleted T cells, or T cells were the source of the cDNA or gDNA that made up the material.

The CDR3 extends over 13 amino acids. Trimming removed 4 bases from V and 8 bases from J, with 14 bases in between. Germline CDR1 MNHEY, CDR2 SVGAGI. Sequenced sample: peripheral blood. The chain couples TRBV6-5 to TRBJ1-2; the D is unclear. The sequence was collected from a woman in her thirties or forties who had recovered from COVID-19. CDR3 nucleotide sequence: TGTGCCAGCAGTTCGTTCACAATTGAAGGCTACACCTTC. Residues: CASSSFTIEGYTF.